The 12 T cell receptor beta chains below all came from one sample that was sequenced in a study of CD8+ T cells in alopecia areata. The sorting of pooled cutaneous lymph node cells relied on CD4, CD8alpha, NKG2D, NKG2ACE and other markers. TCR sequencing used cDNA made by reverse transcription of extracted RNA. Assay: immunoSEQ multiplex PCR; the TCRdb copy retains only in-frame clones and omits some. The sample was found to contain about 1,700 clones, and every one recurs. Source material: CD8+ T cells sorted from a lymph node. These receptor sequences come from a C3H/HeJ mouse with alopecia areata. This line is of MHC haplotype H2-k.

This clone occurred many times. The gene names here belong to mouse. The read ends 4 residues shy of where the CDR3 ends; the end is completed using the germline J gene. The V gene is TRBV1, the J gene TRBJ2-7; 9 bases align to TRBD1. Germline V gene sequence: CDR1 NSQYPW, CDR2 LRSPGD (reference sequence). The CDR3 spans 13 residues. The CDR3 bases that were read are TGCACCTGCAGTGACCGGGACAGGGAT. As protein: CTCSDRDRD. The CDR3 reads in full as CTCSDRDRDEQYF.

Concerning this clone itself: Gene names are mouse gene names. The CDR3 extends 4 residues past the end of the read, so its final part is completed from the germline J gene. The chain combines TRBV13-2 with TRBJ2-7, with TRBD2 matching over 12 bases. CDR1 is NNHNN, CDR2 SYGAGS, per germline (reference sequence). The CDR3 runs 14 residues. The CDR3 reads CASGDGTGGDEQYF. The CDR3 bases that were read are TGTGCCAGCGGTGATGGGACTGGGGGGGAT.

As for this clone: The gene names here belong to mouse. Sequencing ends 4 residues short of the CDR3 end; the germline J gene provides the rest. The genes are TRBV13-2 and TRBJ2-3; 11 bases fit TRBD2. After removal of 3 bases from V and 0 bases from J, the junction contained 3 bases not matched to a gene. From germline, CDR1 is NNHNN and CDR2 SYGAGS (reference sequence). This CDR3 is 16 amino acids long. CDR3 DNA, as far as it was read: TGTGCCAGCGGTGCCGACTGGGGGGGTAGTGCAGAA. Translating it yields CASGADWGGSAE. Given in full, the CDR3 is CASGADWGGSAETLYF.

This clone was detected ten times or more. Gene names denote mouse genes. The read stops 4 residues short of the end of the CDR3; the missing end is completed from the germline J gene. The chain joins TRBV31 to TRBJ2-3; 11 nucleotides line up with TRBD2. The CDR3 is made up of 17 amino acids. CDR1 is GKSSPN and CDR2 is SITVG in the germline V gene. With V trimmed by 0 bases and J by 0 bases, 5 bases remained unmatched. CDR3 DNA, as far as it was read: TGTGCCTGGAGTCTAGCGGGACTGGGGGCTAGTGCAGAA. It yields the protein CAWSLAGLGASAE. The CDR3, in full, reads CAWSLAGLGASAETLYF. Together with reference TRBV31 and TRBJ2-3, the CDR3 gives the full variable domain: AQTIHQWPVAEIKAVGSPLSLGCTIKGKSSPNLYWYWQATGGTLQQLFYSITVGQVESVVQLNLSASRPKDDQFILSTEKLLLSHSGFYLCAWSLAGLGASAETLYFGSGTRLTVL.

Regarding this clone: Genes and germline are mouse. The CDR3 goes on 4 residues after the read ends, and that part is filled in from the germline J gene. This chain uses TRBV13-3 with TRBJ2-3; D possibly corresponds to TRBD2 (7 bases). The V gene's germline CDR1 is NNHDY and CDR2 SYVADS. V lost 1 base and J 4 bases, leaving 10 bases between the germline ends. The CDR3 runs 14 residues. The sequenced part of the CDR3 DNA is TGTGCCAGCAGTGATTGGGGGGCCCCAGAA. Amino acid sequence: CASSDWGAPE. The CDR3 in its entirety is CASSDWGAPETLYF.

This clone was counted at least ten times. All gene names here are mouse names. The part of the CDR3 DNA that was read is TGTGCCAGCGGTGAGATCTGGGAATAT. Amino acid sequence: CASGEIWEY. The whole CDR3 protein is CASGEIWEYEQYF. This chain uses TRBV13-2 with TRBJ2-7, with a possible D match to TRBD2 (5 bases). The CDR3 end lies 4 residues beyond the end of the read and is filled in from the germline J gene. CDR1 and CDR2 from the germline V gene are NNHNN and SYGAGS (reference sequence). The length of the CDR3 is 13 residues.

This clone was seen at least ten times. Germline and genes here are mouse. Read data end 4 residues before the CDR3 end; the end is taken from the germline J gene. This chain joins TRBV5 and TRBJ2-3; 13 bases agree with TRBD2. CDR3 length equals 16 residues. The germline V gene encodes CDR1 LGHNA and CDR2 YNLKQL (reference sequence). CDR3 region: CASSQEGLGGGETLYF. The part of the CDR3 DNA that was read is TGTGCCAGCAGCCAAGAGGGACTGGGGGGGGGAGAA.

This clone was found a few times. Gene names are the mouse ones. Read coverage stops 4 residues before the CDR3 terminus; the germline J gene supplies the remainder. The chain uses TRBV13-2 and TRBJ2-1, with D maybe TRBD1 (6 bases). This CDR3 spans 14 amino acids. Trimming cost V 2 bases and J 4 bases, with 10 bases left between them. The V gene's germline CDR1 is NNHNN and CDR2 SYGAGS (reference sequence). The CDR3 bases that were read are TGTGCCAGCGGTGAAGACAGGTGGTATGCT. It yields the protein CASGEDRWYA. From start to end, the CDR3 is CASGEDRWYAEQFF.

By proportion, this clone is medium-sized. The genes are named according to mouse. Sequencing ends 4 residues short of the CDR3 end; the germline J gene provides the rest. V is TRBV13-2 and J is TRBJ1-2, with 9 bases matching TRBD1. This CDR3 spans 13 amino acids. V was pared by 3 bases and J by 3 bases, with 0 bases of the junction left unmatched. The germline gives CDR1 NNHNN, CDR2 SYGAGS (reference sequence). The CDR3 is CASGGDRDSDYTF. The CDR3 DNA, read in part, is TGTGCCAGCGGTGGGGACAGGGACTCC.

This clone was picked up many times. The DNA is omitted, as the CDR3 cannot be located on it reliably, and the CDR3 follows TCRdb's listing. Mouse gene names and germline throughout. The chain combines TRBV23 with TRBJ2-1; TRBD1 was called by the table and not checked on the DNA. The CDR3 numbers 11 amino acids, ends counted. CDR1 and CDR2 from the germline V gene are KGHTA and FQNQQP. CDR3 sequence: CAPAVNTEQFF.

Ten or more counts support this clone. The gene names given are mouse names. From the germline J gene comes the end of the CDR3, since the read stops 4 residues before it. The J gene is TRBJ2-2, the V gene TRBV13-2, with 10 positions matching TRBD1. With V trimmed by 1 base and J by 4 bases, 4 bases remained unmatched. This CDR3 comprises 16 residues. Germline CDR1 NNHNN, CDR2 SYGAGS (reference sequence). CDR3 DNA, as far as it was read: TGTGCCAGCGGTGATCCCCGGACAGGGGGCACCGGG. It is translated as CASGDPRTGGTG. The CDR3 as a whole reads CASGDPRTGGTGQLYF.

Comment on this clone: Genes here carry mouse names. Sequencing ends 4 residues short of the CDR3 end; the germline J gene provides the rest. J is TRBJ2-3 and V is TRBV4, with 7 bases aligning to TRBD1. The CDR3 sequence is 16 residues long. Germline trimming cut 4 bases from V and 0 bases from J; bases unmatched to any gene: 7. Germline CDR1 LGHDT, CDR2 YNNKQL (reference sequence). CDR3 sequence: CASSSLDRTSAETLYF. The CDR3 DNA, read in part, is TGTGCCAGCAGCTCCCTGGACAGGACTAGTGCAGAA.